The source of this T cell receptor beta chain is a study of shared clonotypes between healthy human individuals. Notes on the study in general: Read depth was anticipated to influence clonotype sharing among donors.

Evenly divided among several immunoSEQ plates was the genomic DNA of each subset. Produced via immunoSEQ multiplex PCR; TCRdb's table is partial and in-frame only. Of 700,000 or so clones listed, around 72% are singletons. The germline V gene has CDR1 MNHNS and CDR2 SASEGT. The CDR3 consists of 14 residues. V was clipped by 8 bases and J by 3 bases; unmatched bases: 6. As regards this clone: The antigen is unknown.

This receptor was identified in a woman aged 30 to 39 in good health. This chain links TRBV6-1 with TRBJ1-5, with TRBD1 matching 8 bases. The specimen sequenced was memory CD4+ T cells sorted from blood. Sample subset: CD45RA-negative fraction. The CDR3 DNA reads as TGTGCCAGCTTCGGACAGGGCCACAATCAGCCCCAGCATTTT. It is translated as CASFGQGHNQPQHF.